This T cell receptor (beta chain) originates from a study of graft-versus-host responses after intestinal transplantation. At the level of the study: Recipients underwent multivisceral, liver-intestinal, or isolated intestinal transplants. Tacrolimus and steroids were given for roughly 3 years to all recipients after anti-thymocyte globulin induction.

Comments on this clone: The antigen is unknown.

Some clones are missing from TCRdb's copy, which holds only in-frame ones; the method was immunoSEQ multiplex PCR. This sample has tens of thousands of clones, with roughly 90% found just once. Study-wide results and caveats: GvH clones detected in recipient marrow included some appearing first in ileum or blood.

The length of the CDR3 is 16 residues. Trimming removed 2 bases from V and 4 bases from J; junction bases left unmatched: 10. The sample was unstimulated CD4+ T cells sorted from spleen or lymph node cells, taken before transplant. The chain combines TRBV5-7 with TRBJ2-5; the match to TRBD2 covers 8 bases. Being an ORF, TRBV5-7 has a function that is uncertain. This TCR came from a human donor who was the organ donor for an intestinal transplant. The DNA for the CDR3 is TGTGCCAGCAGCTTAGGGAGACTAGCGCCCCTAGAGACCCAGTACTTC. Residues: CASSLGRLAPLETQYF.